This entry concerns a single TCR beta chain. Its antigen is not yet known. One base away there is no much larger clone; base qualities are not given. TCRbeta CDR3 regions were amplified from genomic DNA by means of the immunoSEQ Assay, a bias-controlled multiplex PCR. Under the source paper's analysis protocol: Nucleated cell counts per sample were estimated from amplification of reference gene primers within the assay. Sequence reads were collapsed and filtered to measure the absolute abundance of every unique TCRbeta CDR3 rearrangement. For each sample, productive Simpson clonality was calculated by taking the square root of Simpson's diversity index across productive rearrangements. The table comes from immuneACCESS by way of TCRdb, which keeps in-frame sequences with V and J called. Part of the clones is missing from these tables; in studies checked, under half for an unresolved V gene and the rest for unknown reasons. V and J calls and clone size are given by that table; D and trimming were obtained from the DNA. This sample comprises 150,000 or so clones, less than 85% of them detected only once. The ten largest make up around 4.8% of the sample.

The record originates from a study of blood T cell repertoires in COVID-19 (dated by TCRdb to the early 2020s). About the full investigation: The collaborator samples originated in the United States, Italy and Spain and spanned the acute and convalescent phases of COVID-19. The material from the prospective study consisted of cDNA or gDNA derived from T cells, B-cell-depleted T cells, or PBMCs. The dataset comprised deeply sampled blood TCRbeta repertoires from subjects exposed to, actively infected with, or recovered from COVID-19. The repertoires were released in a freely available public database intended as a resource for research on the immune response to SARS-CoV-2. The samples were drawn from two sources: the first 160 participants of the ongoing ImmuneRACE study, and 1,000 to 1,500 subjects contributed by 6 global collaborators. The sample metadata nearly always contained a de-identified subject ID, COVID-19 status, age in years and sex. Where available, HLA class I and class II types were taken from metadata supplied by the sample provider and were not determined by assay-based typing.

The germline ends are 6 bases apart after V is trimmed by 7 bases and J by 2 bases. CDR1 and CDR2 were assigned from the germline V gene as SNHLY and FYNNEI. Including cysteine and phenylalanine, the CDR3 has 12 amino acids. Only the CDR3 portion is preserved as DNA: 36 bases, with reading frame beginning at the first base. Participants in the prospective study were aged roughly 18 to 100 years, lived in approximately 26 United States geographic areas, and enrolled through a virtual design. Cohort assignment in the prospective study relied on participant-reported clinical history from a screening survey and a study questionnaire. For ImmuneRACE Cohort 3, a participant was defined as recovered based on two consecutive negative NP/OP PCR tests, clearance by a healthcare professional, or resolution of symptoms. Mobile phlebotomists in the prospective study collected whole blood, serum and a nasopharyngeal or oropharyngeal swab from every participant. Participants in the prospective study had the option to provide additional blood draws and questionnaires over a 2-month period. Prospective study blood samples were shipped either frozen or at room temperature before DNA extraction.

The research as a whole found: Clinical and demographic metadata were provided uncurated, with the amount varying by source and participant.

The clonotype was recovered from a woman aged 45-65 years who had recovered from COVID-19. Sequencing was done on a sample of PBMCs or T cells enriched from blood (not recorded which). The chain was built from TRBV2 and TRBJ1-5; the D gene is not confidently resolved. The sequence in DNA is TGTGCCAGCACTGGAGGCAATCAGCCCCAGCATTTT. It specifies CASTGGNQPQHF.